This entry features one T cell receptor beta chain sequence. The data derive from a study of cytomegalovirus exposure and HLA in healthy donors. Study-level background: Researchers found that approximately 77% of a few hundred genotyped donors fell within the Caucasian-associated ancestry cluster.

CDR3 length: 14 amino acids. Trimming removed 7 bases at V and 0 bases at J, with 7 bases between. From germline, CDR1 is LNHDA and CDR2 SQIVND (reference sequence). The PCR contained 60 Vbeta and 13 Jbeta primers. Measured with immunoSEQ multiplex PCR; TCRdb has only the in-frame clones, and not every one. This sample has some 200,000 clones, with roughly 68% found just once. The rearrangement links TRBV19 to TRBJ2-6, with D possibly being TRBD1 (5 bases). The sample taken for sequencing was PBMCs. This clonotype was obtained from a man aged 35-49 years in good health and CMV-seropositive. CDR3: CASKDNSGANVLTF. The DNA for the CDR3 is TGTGCCAGTAAGGACAACTCTGGGGCCAACGTCCTGACTTTC.